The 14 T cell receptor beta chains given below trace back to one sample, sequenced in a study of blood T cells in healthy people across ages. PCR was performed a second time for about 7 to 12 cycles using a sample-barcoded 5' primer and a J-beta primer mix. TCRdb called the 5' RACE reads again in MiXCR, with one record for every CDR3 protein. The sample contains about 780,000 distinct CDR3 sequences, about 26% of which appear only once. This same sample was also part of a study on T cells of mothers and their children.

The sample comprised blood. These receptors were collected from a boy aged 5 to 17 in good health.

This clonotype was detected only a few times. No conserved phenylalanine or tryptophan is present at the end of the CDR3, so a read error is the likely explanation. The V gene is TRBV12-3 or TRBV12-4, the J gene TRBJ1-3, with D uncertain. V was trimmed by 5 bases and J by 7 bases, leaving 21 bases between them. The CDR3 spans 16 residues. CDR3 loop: CASSPGRDIWWNTIYL. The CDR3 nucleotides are TGTGCCAGCAGTCCAGGAAGAGACATATGGTGGAACACCATATATCTT.

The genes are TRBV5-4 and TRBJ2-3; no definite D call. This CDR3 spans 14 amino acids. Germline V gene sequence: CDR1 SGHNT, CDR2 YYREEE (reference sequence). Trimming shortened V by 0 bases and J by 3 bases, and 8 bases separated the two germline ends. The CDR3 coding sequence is TGTGCCAGCAGCTTGGAGAGACCGACAGATACGCAGTATTTT. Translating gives CASSLERPTDTQYF.

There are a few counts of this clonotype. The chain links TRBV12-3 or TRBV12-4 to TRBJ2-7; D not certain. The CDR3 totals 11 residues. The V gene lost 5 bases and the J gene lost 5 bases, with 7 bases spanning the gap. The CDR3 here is CASSKYNEQYF. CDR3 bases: TGTGCCAGCAGTAAATACAACGAGCAGTACTTC.

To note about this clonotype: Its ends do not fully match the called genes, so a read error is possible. The CDR3 region has the DNA TGTGCCAGCAGCCTAGCGCGGGGGGGGCTTGACTATGGCTACACCTTC. This translates into CASSLARGGLDYGYTF. The rearrangement uses TRBV7-2 and TRBJ1-2; perhaps TRBD1 as D (6 bases). The CDR3 is 16 residues long. The V gene's germline CDR1 is SGHTA and CDR2 FQGNSA.

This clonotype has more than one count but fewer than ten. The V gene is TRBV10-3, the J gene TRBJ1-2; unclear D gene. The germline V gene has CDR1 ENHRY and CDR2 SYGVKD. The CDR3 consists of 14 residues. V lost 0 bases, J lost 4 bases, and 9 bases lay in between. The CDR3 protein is CAISESEIFYGYTF. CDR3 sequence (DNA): TGTGCCATCAGTGAGTCTGAGATCTTCTATGGCTACACCTTC.

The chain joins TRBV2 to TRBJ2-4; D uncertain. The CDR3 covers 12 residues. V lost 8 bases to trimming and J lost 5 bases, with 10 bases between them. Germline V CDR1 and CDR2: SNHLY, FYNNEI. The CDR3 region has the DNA TGTGCCAGCTGTGTTAAGCAAAACATTCAGTACTTC. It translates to CASCVKQNIQYF.

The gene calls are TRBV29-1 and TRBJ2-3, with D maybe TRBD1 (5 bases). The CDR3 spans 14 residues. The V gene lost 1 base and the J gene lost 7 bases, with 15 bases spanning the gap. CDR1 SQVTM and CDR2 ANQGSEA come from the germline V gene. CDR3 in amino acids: CSVEVASGKNTQYF. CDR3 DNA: TGCAGCGTTGAAGTGGCCTCAGGGAAAAATACGCAGTATTTT.

This chain's CDR3 is CASSLSGDRGYNEQFF. The CDR3 DNA reads TGTGCCAGCAGCTTATCGGGGGACAGGGGTTACAATGAGCAGTTCTTC. The rearrangement uses TRBV7-3 and TRBJ2-1, with 10 bases aligning to TRBD1. Germline V gene data show CDR1 as SGHTA and CDR2 as FQGTGA. Unmatched junction bases numbered 5, after V lost 2 bases and J lost 4 bases. The CDR3 sequence is 16 residues long.

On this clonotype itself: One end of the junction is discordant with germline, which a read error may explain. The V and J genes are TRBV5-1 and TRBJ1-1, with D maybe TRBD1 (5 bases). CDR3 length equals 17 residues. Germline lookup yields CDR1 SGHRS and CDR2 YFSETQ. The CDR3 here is CASSLSGSGAGPTVAFF. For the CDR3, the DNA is TGCGCCAGCAGCTTGTCGGGATCCGGGGCAGGGCCAACTGTAGCTTTCTTT. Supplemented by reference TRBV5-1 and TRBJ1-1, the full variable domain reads KAGVTQTPRYLIKTRGQQVTLSCSPISGHRSVSWYQQTPGQGLQFLFEYFSETQRNKGNFPGRFSGRQFSNSRSEMNVSTLELGDSALYLCASSLSGSGAGPTVAFFGQGTRLTVV.

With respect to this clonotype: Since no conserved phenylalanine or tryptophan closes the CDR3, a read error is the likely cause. CDR3 nucleotides: TGTGCCAGCAGCCAAGAAGGGGGTAGCCTCACAGATACGCAGTATGTT. Translation: CASSQEGGSLTDTQYV. This rearrangement joins TRBV4-2 to TRBJ2-3; tentative D call: TRBD1 (6 bases). The CDR3 extends over 16 amino acids. V shed 0 bases and J shed 2 bases, with 12 bases lying between them. Germline-derived CDR1 and CDR2 are LGHNA and YNFKEQ.

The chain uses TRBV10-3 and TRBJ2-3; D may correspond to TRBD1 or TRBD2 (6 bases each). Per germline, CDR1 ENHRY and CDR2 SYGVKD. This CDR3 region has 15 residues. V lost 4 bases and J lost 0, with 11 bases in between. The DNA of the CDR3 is TGTGCCATCAGTGGGGGGGACACCAGCACAGATACGCAGTATTTT. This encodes CAISGGDTSTDTQYF.

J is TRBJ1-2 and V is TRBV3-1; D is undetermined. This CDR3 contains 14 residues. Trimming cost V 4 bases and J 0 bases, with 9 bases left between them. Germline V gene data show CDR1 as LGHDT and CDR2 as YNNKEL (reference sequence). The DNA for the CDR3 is TGTGCCAGCAGCCCCCGCCCAGCTAACTATGGCTACACCTTC. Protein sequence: CASSPRPANYGYTF.

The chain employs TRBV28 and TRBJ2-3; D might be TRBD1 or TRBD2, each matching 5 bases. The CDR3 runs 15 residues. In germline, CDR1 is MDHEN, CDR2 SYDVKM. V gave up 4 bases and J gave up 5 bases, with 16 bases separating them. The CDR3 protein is CASSYPGRARDTQYF. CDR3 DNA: TGTGCCAGCAGTTACCCGGGACGGGCGAGAGATACGCAGTATTTT. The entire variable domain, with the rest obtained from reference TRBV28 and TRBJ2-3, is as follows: DVKVTQSSRYLVKRTGEKVFLECVQDMDHENMFWYRQDPGLGLRLIYFSYDVKMKEKGDIPEGYSVSREKKERFSLILESASTNQTSMYLCASSYPGRARDTQYFGPGTRLTVL.

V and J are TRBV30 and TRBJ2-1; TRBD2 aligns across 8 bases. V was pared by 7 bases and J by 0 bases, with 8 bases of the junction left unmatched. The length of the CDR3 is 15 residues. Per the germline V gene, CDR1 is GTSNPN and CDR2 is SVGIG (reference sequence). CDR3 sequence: CASKTSGSSYNEQFF. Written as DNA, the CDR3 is TGTGCCTCAAAAACTAGCGGAAGCTCCTACAATGAGCAGTTCTTC.